This TCR beta chain was identified during a study of cytomegalovirus exposure and HLA in healthy donors. Study findings and constraints: Association of fewer than 20,000 TCR beta sequences with HLA alleles was found at 0.05 false discovery rate in a later analysis. 87-base-pair reads could not separate some V segments, including TRBV6-2 and TRBV6-3. Researchers catalogued 160 or so TCR beta chains as cytomegalovirus-associated.

The primer mix had 60 Vbeta and 13 Jbeta primers. In the source study's methods: Among the unique TCR beta chains that a later analysis counted, 70 million to 85 million in all, about 10 million were shared. Some clones are missing from TCRdb's copy, which holds only in-frame ones; the method was immunoSEQ multiplex PCR. V, J and clone size were drawn from that table, and D and trimming were deduced from the DNA. The data hold roughly 160,000 clones, with roughly four fifths observed a single time. V was cut by 5 bases and J by 10 bases, with 15 bases left in between. CDR3 size: 14 residues. CDR1 is SGHAT and CDR2 is FQNNGV in the germline V gene. Details on this clone: No antigen is known for it.

Material for sequencing was PBMCs. This TCR was sampled from a man between 50 and 59 years old in good health and CMV-seropositive. The chain links TRBV11-2 to TRBJ1-6; D gene unclear. The CDR3 DNA follows: TGTGCCAGCAGCCCCGCGGGGTTGGGGTCACCCCTCCACTTT. Its protein product is CASSPAGLGSPLHF.